This T cell receptor beta chain originates from a study of T cell repertoires in cytomegalovirus infection. This clonotype was counted only a few times. Its specificity is unknown. TCRdb reprocessed the reads with MiXCR, giving one entry per CDR3 protein. The sample lists a few hundred thousand distinct CDR3 sequences; about 40% were seen once. The TCR was taken from a human donor in good health (CMV status not recorded). Some clones in this sample may be carry-over from other donors' samples. The sample in question was cultured PBMCs, obtained from culture after CMV antigen stimulation.

CDR3 in DNA: TGTGCCAGCAGCATACCGGGACCGAAAGATACGCAGTATTTT. Translated: CASSIPGPKDTQYF. This chain joins TRBV5-6 and TRBJ2-3, with D perhaps assigned TRBD1 or TRBD2 (5 bases each). Germline loops: CDR1 SGHDT, CDR2 YYEEEE. CDR3 length: 14 residues. Trimming stripped 4 bases from V and 5 bases from J, with 14 bases between. Full variable domain (outside the CDR3, taken from reference TRBV5-6 and TRBJ2-3): DAGVTQSPTHLIKTRGQQVTLRCSPKSGHDTVSWYQQALGQGPQFIFQYYEEEERQRGNFPDRFSGHQFPNYSSELNVNALLLGDSALYLCASSIPGPKDTQYFGPGTRLTVL.